The clone carrying this TCR beta chain was detected many times. No antigen is known for it. Amplified regions were TCR beta CDR3 sequences from RNA transcripts. A set of HTBI primers served as the primers for a first-round RT-PCR of the TCR CDR3. Each CDR3 protein gets one entry after TCRdb re-called the multiplex PCR reads with MiXCR. The table has 400,000 to 450,000 distinct CDR3 sequences, roughly 15% seen once. Clinical Activity Scores of at least 3, NOSPECS grades of at least 4 and durations under 3 months characterized ophthalmopathy patients. Diagnosing involved the use of clinical symptoms, serum thyroxine and TRAb, thyroid ultrasound and orbital computed tomography. These data belong to a study of T cells in Graves' hyperthyroidism and ophthalmopathy. Study outcomes and limitations: Blood shared most expanded thyroid clonotypes above 0.001.

The CDR3 length is 14 residues. CDR1 and CDR2 from the germline V gene are SGHRS and YFSETQ. V was shortened by 4 bases and J by 2 bases, with 13 bases between the two germline ends. The chain joins TRBV5-1 to TRBJ2-7; D may be TRBD2 (6 bases). This clonotype was sampled from a man in his late teens or twenties with Graves' ophthalmopathy. The sample taken for sequencing was blood. The CDR3 here is CASSPRGEAYEQYF. Written as DNA, the CDR3 is TGCGCCAGCAGCCCACGTGGGGAGGCCTACGAGCAGTACTTC. The full variable domain, with the rest looked up from reference TRBV5-1 and TRBJ2-7, is KAGVTQTPRYLIKTRGQQVTLSCSPISGHRSVSWYQQTPGQGLQFLFEYFSETQRNKGNFPGRFSGRQFSNSRSEMNVSTLELGDSALYLCASSPRGEAYEQYFGPGTRLTVT.